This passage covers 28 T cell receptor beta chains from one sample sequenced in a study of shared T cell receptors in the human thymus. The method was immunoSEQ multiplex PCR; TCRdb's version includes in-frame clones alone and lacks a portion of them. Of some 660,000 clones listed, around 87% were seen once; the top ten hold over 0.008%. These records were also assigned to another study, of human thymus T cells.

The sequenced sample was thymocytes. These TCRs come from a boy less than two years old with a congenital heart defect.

The CDR3 region has the DNA TGTGCCAGTATTGCGTCTCCAACTAATGAAAAACTGTTTTTT. It is translated as CASIASPTNEKLFF. V gene TRBV19 combines with J gene TRBJ1-4; D is unresolved. This CDR3 region has 14 residues. Germline V gene lookup returns CDR1 LNHDA and CDR2 SQIVND (reference sequence). V shed 7 bases and J shed 0 bases, with 9 bases lying between them.

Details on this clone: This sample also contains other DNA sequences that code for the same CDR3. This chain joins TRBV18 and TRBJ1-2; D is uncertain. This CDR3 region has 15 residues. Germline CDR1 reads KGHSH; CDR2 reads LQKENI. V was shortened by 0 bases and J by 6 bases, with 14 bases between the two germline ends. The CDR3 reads CASSPPTSAIHGYTF. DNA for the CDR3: TGTGCCAGCTCACCACCCACGAGTGCGATACATGGCTACACCTTC.

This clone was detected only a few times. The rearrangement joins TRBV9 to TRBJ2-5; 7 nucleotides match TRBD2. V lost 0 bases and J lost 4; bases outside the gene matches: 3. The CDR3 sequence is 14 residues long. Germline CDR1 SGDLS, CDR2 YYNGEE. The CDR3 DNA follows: TGTGCCAGCAGCGTAGCTACGGGGGGAGAGACCCAGTACTTC. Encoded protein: CASSVATGGETQYF.

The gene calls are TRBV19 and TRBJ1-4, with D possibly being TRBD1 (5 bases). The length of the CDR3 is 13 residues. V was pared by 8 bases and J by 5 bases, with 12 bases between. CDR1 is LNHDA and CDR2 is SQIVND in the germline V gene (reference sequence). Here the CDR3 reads CASRGLGNEKLFF. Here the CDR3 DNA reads TGTGCCAGTCGGGGACTGGGAAATGAAAAACTGTTTTTT.

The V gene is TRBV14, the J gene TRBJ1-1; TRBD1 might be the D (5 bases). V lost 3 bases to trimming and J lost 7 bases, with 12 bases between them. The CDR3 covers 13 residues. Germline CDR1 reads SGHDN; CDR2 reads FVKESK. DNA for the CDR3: TGTGCCAGCAGCCAGCCAGGGCGCCATGAAGCTTTCTTT. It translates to CASSQPGRHEAFF.

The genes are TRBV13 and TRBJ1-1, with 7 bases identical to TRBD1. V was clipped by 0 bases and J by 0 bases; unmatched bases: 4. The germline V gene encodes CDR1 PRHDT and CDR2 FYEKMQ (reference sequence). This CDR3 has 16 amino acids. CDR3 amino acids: CASSLGAGGMNTEAFF. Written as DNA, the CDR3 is TGTGCCAGCAGCTTAGGGGCAGGGGGGATGAACACTGAAGCTTTCTTT.

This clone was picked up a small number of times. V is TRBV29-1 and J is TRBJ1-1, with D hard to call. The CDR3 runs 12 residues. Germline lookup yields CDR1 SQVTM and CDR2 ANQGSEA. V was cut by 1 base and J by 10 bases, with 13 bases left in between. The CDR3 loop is CSVEGPSTGAFF. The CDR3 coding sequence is TGCAGCGTTGAAGGGCCCTCAACGGGAGCTTTCTTT.

The CDR3 is CASSRRDREVEKLFF. CDR3 nucleotides: TGTGCCAGCAGCCGACGGGACAGGGAAGTTGAAAAACTGTTTTTT. The V and J genes are TRBV28 and TRBJ1-4, with TRBD1 identical over 9 bases. V lost 6 bases to trimming and J lost 7 bases; unmatched junction nucleotides: 9. Germline V gene data show CDR1 as MDHEN and CDR2 as SYDVKM. The CDR3 totals 15 residues.

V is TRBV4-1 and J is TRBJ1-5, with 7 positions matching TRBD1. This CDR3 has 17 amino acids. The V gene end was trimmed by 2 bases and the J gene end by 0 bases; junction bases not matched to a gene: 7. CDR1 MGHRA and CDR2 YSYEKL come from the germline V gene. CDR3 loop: CASSQRQGDYSNQPQHF. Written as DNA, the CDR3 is TGCGCCAGCAGCCAACGACAGGGTGACTATAGCAATCAGCCCCAGCATTTT.

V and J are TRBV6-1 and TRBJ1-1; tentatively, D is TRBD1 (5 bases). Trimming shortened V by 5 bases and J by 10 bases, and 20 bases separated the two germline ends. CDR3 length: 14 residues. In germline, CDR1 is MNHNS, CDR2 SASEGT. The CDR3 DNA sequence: TGTGCCAGCAGTCTACTACAAGCAGGGCCTTTAGCTTTCTTT. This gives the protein CASSLLQAGPLAFF.

CDR3 DNA: TGCGCCAGCAGCCAGGGCACAGGGGTCTATGGCTACACCTTC. Its translation: CASSQGTGVYGYTF. The rearrangement uses TRBV4-1 and TRBJ1-2; 7 nucleotides align to TRBD1. V shed 3 bases, J shed 4 bases, and the junction held 5 bases outside the gene matches. This CDR3 contains 14 residues. In germline, CDR1 is MGHRA, CDR2 YSYEKL.

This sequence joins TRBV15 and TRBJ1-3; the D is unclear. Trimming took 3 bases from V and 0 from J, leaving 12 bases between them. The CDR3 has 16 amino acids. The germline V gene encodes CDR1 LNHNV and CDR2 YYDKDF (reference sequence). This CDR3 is CATSSCPRSSGNTIYF. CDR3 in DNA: TGTGCCACCAGCAGCTGTCCCCGCAGCTCTGGAAACACCATATATTTT.

Written as DNA, the CDR3 is TGTGCCAGCGGTCCGGGACTAGCGGGGGAGACCGGGGAGCTGTTTTTT. Amino acid sequence: CASGPGLAGETGELFF. V usage is TRBV2 and J usage is TRBJ2-2; 14 positions match TRBD2. V lost 8 bases, J lost 5 bases, and 7 bases stayed unmatched. The CDR3 covers 16 residues. In germline, CDR1 is SNHLY, CDR2 FYNNEI.

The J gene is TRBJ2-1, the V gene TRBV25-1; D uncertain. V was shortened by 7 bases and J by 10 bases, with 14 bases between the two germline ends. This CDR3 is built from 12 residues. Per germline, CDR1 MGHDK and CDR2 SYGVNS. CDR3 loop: CASKRSRSEQFF. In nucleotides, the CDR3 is TGTGCCAGCAAACGAAGTCGGAGCGAGCAGTTCTTC.

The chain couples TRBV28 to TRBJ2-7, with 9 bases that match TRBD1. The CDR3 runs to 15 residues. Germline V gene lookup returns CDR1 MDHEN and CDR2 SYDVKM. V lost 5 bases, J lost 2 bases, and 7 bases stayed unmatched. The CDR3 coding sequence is TGTGCCAGCAGTCTCACTCACAGGGGGCCCTACGAGCAGTACTTC. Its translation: CASSLTHRGPYEQYF.

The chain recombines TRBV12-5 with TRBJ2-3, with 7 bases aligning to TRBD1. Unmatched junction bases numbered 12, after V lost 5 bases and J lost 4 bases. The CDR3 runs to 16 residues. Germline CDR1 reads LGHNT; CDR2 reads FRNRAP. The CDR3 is CASGLPDRRNSDTQYF. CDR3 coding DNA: TGTGCTAGTGGTCTTCCGGACAGGAGAAATTCAGATACGCAGTATTTT.

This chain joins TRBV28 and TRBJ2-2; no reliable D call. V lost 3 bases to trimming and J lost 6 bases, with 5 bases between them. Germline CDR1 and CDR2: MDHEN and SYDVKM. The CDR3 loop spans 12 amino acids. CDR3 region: CASSFRAGELFF. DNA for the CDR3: TGTGCCAGCAGTTTTCGGGCCGGGGAGCTGTTTTTT.

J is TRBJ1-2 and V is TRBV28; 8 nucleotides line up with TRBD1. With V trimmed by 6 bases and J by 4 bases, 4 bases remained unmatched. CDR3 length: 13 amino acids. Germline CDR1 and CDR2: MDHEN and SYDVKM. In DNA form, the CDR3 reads TGTGCCAGCAGGGACAGGGTGAGCTATGGCTACACCTTC. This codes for CASRDRVSYGYTF.

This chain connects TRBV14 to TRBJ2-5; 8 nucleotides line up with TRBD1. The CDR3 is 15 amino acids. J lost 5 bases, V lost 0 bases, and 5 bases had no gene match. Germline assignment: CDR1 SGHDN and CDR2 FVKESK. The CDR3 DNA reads TGTGCCAGCAGCCAAGATTTGCCAGGGGGCGAGACCCAGTACTTC. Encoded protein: CASSQDLPGGETQYF.

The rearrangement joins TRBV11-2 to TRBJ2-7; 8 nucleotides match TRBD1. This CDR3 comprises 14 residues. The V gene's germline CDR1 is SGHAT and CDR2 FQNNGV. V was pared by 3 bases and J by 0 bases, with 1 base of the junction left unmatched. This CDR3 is CASSFQGASYEQYF. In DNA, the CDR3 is TGTGCCAGCAGCTTCCAGGGGGCCTCCTACGAGCAGTACTTC.

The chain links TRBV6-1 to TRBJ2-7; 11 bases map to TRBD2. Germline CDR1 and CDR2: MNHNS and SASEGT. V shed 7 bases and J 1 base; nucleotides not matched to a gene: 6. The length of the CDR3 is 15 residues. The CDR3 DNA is TGTGCCAGCAACGGTCTAGCGGGAGGATCCTACGAGCAGTACTTC. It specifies CASNGLAGGSYEQYF.

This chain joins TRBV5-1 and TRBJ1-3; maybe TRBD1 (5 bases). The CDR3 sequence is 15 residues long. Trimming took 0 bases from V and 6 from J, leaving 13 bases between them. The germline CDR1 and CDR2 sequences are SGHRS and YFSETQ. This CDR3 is CASSLAGGVLNTIYF. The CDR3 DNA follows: TGCGCCAGCAGCTTGGCCGGGGGAGTTCTAAACACCATATATTTT. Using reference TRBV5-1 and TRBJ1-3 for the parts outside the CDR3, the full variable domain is KAGVTQTPRYLIKTRGQQVTLSCSPISGHRSVSWYQQTPGQGLQFLFEYFSETQRNKGNFPGRFSGRQFSNSRSEMNVSTLELGDSALYLCASSLAGGVLNTIYFGEGSWLTVV.

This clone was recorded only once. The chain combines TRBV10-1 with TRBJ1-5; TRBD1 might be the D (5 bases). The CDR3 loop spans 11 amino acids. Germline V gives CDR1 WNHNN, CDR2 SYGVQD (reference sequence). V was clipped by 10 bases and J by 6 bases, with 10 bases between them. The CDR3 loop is CANNRRQPQHF. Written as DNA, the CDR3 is TGCGCCAACAACAGGCGTCAGCCCCAGCATTTT.

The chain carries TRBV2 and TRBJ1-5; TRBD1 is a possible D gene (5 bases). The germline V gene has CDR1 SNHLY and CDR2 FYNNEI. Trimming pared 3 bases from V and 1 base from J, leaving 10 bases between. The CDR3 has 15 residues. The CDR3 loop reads CASSDARASNQPQHF. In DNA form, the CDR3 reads TGTGCCAGCAGTGACGCCAGGGCGAGCAATCAGCCCCAGCATTTT.

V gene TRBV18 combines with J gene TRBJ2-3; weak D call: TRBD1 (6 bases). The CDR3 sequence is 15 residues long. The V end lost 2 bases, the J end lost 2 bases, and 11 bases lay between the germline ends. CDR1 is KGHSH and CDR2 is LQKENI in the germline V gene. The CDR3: CASSPDRINTDTQYF. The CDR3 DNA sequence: TGTGCCAGCTCACCAGACAGGATAAACACAGATACGCAGTATTTT. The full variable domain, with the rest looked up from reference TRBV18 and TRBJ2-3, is NAGVMQNPRHLVRRRGQEARLRCSPMKGHSHVYWYRQLPEEGLKFMVYLQKENIIDESGMPKERFSAEFPKEGPSILRIQQVVRGDSAAYFCASSPDRINTDTQYFGPGTRLTVL.

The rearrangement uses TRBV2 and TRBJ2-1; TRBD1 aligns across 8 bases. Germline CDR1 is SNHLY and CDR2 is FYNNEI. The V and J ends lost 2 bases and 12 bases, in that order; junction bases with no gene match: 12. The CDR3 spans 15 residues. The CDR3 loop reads CASSENRGRFSRQFF. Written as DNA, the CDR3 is TGTGCCAGCAGTGAAAACAGGGGGAGGTTTAGTAGGCAGTTCTTC.

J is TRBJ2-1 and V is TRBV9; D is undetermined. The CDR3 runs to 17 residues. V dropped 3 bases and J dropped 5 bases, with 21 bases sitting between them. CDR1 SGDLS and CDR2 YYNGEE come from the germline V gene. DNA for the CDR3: TGTGCCAGCAGCGCAATGCACGGTGGCGGCCCTCACAATGAGCAGTTCTTC. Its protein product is CASSAMHGGGPHNEQFF.

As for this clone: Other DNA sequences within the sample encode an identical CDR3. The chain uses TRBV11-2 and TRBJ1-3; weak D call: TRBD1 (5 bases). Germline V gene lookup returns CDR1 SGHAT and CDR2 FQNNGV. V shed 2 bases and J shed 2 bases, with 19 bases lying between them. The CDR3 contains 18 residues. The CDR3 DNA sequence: TGTGCCAGCAGCTTACACCTCCTCGGGCAGGGCACTGGAAACACCATATATTTT. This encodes CASSLHLLGQGTGNTIYF.